This TCR beta chain was observed in a study of T cell repertoires in cytomegalovirus infection. Study information: An indication of both CMV infection and matching HLA type came from public TCR beta signatures.

Germline CDR1 is SGHNT and CDR2 is YYREEE (reference sequence). The length of the CDR3 is 15 residues. V shed 2 bases and J 4 bases; nucleotides not matched to a gene: 6. Note on this clonotype: Its specificity is not known.

Via MiXCR, TCRdb re-called the reads, giving one row per CDR3 protein. The data hold fewer than 950,000 distinct CDR3 sequences, with 30% to 35% observed a single time. The rearrangement joins TRBV5-4 to TRBJ1-2, with 9 bases lining up with TRBD1. The sample here was cultured CD8+ T cells from PBMCs, taken from culture after CMV antigen stimulation. This TCR was sampled from a human donor in good health (CMV status not recorded). Some clones in this sample may be carry-over from other donors' samples. This chain's CDR3 is CASSLRQGVAYGYTF. The CDR3 DNA sequence: TGTGCCAGCAGCTTACGACAGGGGGTTGCCTATGGCTACACCTTC.